The next 29 T cell receptor beta chains were all read from a single sample in a study of cytotoxic CD8 clonotypes in ibrutinib-treated CLL. Measured with immunoSEQ multiplex PCR; TCRdb has only the in-frame clones, and not every one. The sample holds 50,000 or so clones, roughly 83% seen once. The sample was PBMCs, taken after 24 months of ibrutinib treatment. The receptors derive from a human donor with chronic lymphocytic leukemia.

This clone was seen a single time. V gene TRBV9 combines with J gene TRBJ2-1; D call uncertain. The CDR3 spans 15 residues. From germline, CDR1 is SGDLS and CDR2 YYNGEE. The germline V and J ends were trimmed by 0 bases and 4 bases, with 11 bases remaining between them. CDR3 amino acids: CASSVGELLYNEQFF. In DNA, the CDR3 is TGTGCCAGCAGCGTAGGGGAACTACTATACAATGAGCAGTTCTTC.

The rearrangement joins TRBV27 to TRBJ2-2; D perhaps matches TRBD1 (6 bases). This CDR3 spans 13 amino acids. With 2 bases removed from V and 9 bases from J, the gap between germline ends came to 10 bases. The germline CDR1 and CDR2 sequences are MNHEY and SMNVEV (reference sequence). The CDR3 DNA reads TGTGCCAGCAGTTTACGAACAGGGAGGGAGCTGTTTTTT. Translated, it gives CASSLRTGRELFF.

J is TRBJ2-7 and V is TRBV21-1; the D call in the table, TRBD1, was not verified against the DNA. TRBV21-1 is an annotated pseudogene. The CDR3 covers 14 residues. CDR3 nucleotide sequence: TGTGCCAGCAGCCTACAGGGTTTCTCCTACGAGCAGTACTTC. Translation: CASSLQGFSYEQYF.

As DNA, the CDR3 is TGCGCCAGCAGCTTGCAGGGGTCTAGCACAGATACGCAGTATTTT. It translates to CASSLQGSSTDTQYF. This chain uses TRBV5-1 with TRBJ2-3; D might be TRBD1 (6 bases). The CDR3 consists of 15 residues. Germline CDR1 SGHRS, CDR2 YFSETQ. Trimming took off 1 base at V and 0 bases at J, with 9 bases between the two ends.

The gene calls are TRBV4-3 and TRBJ2-7; D not resolved. Germline CDR1 reads LGHNA; CDR2 reads YSLEER. Trimming pared 0 bases from V and 3 bases from J, leaving 15 bases between. This CDR3 is 16 amino acids long. CDR3 sequence reads: CASSQDRMGPLYEQYF. The CDR3 nucleotides are TGCGCCAGCAGCCAAGATCGTATGGGCCCCCTCTACGAGCAGTACTTC.

J is TRBJ1-2 and V is TRBV6-5, with D hard to call. V lost 5 bases, J lost 0 bases, and 13 bases lay in between. The germline V gene has CDR1 MNHEY and CDR2 SVGAGI. CDR3 length: 15 residues. CDR3 sequence (DNA): TGTGCCAGCAGTCCCAGACGGGAATCTAACTATGGCTACACCTTC. It translates to CASSPRRESNYGYTF.

J is TRBJ1-1 and V is TRBV7-2; tentatively, D is TRBD1 (5 bases). This CDR3 is built from 14 residues. Trimming removed 1 base from V and 1 base from J, with 7 bases in between. Germline lookup yields CDR1 SGHTA and CDR2 FQGNSA. This CDR3 is CASSLGGQNTEAFF. The CDR3 DNA is TGTGCCAGCAGCTTAGGTGGACAGAACACTGAAGCTTTCTTT. The variable domain in full, with the rest retrieved from reference TRBV7-2 and TRBJ1-1, is GAGVSQSPSNKVTEKGKDVELRCDPISGHTALYWYRQSLGQGLEFLIYFQGNSAPDKSGLPSDRFSAERTGGSVSTLTIQRTQQEDSAVYLCASSLGGQNTEAFFGQGTRLTVV.

V and J are TRBV4-3 and TRBJ1-1; D unresolved. V lost 6 bases to trimming and J lost 7 bases, with 15 bases between them. This CDR3 contains 13 residues. Germline CDR1 LGHNA, CDR2 YSLEER. The CDR3 coding sequence is TGCGCCAGCAGTAGTCAGACGGGCCTTGAAGCTTTCTTT. Translated, it gives CASSSQTGLEAFF.

The rearrangement uses TRBV2 and TRBJ1-5; D gene uncertain. CDR3 length equals 14 residues. Germline V gene data show CDR1 as SNHLY and CDR2 as FYNNEI. V was trimmed by 8 bases and J by 4 bases, leaving 15 bases between them. The CDR3 nucleotides are TGTGCCAGCGTGGGTGGCAGGACGAATCAGCCCCAGCATTTT. Translated: CASVGGRTNQPQHF.

The rearrangement uses TRBV18 and TRBJ2-5, with 13 bases fitting TRBD2. The CDR3 spans 18 residues. Germline CDR1 reads KGHSH; CDR2 reads LQKENI. V lost 2 bases and J lost 0; bases outside the gene matches: 6. The CDR3 DNA reads as TGTGCCAGCTCACCAGGGACTAGCGGGAAGACGTACCAAGAGACCCAGTACTTC. It codes for CASSPGTSGKTYQETQYF.

The sample holds a few counts of this clone. This chain joins TRBV7-9 and TRBJ1-2; D unclear. Germline-derived CDR1 and CDR2 are SEHNR and FQNEAQ (reference sequence). The V and J ends lost 2 bases and 4 bases respectively, with 2 bases between them. The CDR3 is made up of 11 amino acids. CDR3 nucleotide sequence: TGTGCCAGCAGCTTACTCTATGGCTACACCTTC. It codes for CASSLLYGYTF.

This chain links TRBV18 with TRBJ2-4, with 8 bases fitting TRBD1. The germline CDR1 and CDR2 sequences are KGHSH and LQKENI. The CDR3 consists of 16 residues. Unmatched junction bases numbered 14, after V lost 4 bases and J lost 9 bases. The CDR3 DNA sequence: TGTGCCAGCTCACATACACTCCGGACAGGGTGGAGCATTCAGTACTTC. Translating gives CASSHTLRTGWSIQYF.

The V call is TRBV5-8, the J call TRBJ2-6; D remains ambiguous. This CDR3 comprises 15 residues. CDR1 and CDR2 (germline): SGHTS, YDEGEE. The ends were cut back, 2 bases at V and 5 bases at J, with 11 bases in the middle. Here the CDR3 DNA reads TGTGCCAGCAGCTTTATTACTCCGAGGGCCAACGTCCTGACTTTC. Encoded protein: CASSFITPRANVLTF.

V is TRBV7-9 and J is TRBJ1-4; D perhaps matches TRBD1 (5 bases). The CDR3 contains 12 residues. Germline V CDR1 and CDR2: SEHNR, FQNEAQ (reference sequence). The ends were cut back, 6 bases at V and 13 bases at J, with 15 bases in the middle. For the CDR3, the DNA is TGTGCCAGCAGGGGGCCCACTTCCCCACTGTTTTTT. Translated, it gives CASRGPTSPLFF.

The chain uses TRBV28 and TRBJ2-3; D is ambiguous. Germline-derived CDR1 and CDR2 are MDHEN and SYDVKM. V lost 1 base, J lost 6 bases, and 11 bases lay in between. The CDR3 covers 14 residues. This chain's CDR3 is CASSLYGVGDTQYF. The CDR3 coding sequence is TGTGCCAGCAGTTTATATGGGGTCGGGGATACGCAGTATTTT.

This chain links TRBV7-9 with TRBJ2-7, with 9 bases identical to TRBD2. Germline V gene data show CDR1 as SEHNR and CDR2 as FQNEAQ (reference sequence). The CDR3 runs to 15 residues. V gave up 3 bases and J gave up 2 bases; unmatched junction bases: 5. CDR3 region: CASSLKAGGPYEQYF. The CDR3 coding sequence is TGTGCCAGCAGCTTGAAGGCGGGGGGGCCCTACGAGCAGTACTTC.

The V gene is TRBV15, the J gene TRBJ1-1; D is ambiguous. The CDR3 loop spans 11 amino acids. V lost 3 bases and J lost 7, with 6 bases in between. Germline V gene sequence: CDR1 LNHNV, CDR2 YYDKDF (reference sequence). The CDR3 nucleotides are TGTGCCACCAGCAGGGTCCTTGAAGCTTTCTTT. Translating it yields CATSRVLEAFF.

The chain carries TRBV27 and TRBJ2-3; 8 nucleotides align to TRBD2. The junction had 11 bases not matched to a gene; V was cut back by 8 bases and J by 1 base. Germline values: CDR1 MNHEY, CDR2 SMNVEV (reference sequence). The CDR3 runs 16 residues. CDR3 DNA sequence: TGTGCCAGCCAAGTGTGGGCGGGACTAGGCACAGATACGCAGTATTTT. It codes for CASQVWAGLGTDTQYF.

V and J are TRBV5-6 and TRBJ2-7; 9 nucleotides align to TRBD1. The CDR3 runs 16 residues. V trimming: 4 bases; J trimming: 1 base; junction bases outside the gene matches: 9. Germline V gives CDR1 SGHDT, CDR2 YYEEEE. The chain's CDR3 is CASSSPGTGRSYEQYF. The CDR3 coding sequence is TGTGCCAGCAGCAGTCCCGGGACAGGGCGGTCCTACGAGCAGTACTTC.

This clone was recorded once. Other DNA sequences in this sample translate to the same CDR3. The rearrangement uses TRBV7-9 and TRBJ2-2; no clear D gene. CDR1 is SEHNR and CDR2 is FQNEAQ in the germline V gene (reference sequence). The CDR3 totals 12 residues. V dropped 3 bases and J dropped 2 bases, with 1 base sitting between them. CDR3 bases: TGTGCCAGCAGCTTTAACACCGGGGAGCTGTTTTTT. Translated: CASSFNTGELFF.

The chain uses TRBV15 and TRBJ2-3; D not certain. Germline V gene sequence: CDR1 LNHNV, CDR2 YYDKDF (reference sequence). This CDR3 contains 15 residues. V lost 0 bases to trimming and J lost 6 bases, with 13 bases between them. Here the CDR3 DNA reads TGTGCCACCAGCAGAGATCCAACAGCGTCGGATACGCAGTATTTT. Its translation is CATSRDPTASDTQYF. Together with reference TRBV15 and TRBJ2-3, the CDR3 gives the full variable domain: DAMVIQNPRYQVTQFGKPVTLSCSQTLNHNVMYWYQQKSSQAPKLLFHYYDKDFNNEADTPDNFQSRRPNTSFCFLDIRSPGLGDTAMYLCATSRDPTASDTQYFGPGTRLTVL.

The chain combines TRBV15 with TRBJ2-7; tentatively, D is TRBD2 (6 bases). Trimming stripped 0 bases from V and 5 bases from J, with 11 bases between. The germline gives CDR1 LNHNV, CDR2 YYDKDF (reference sequence). The CDR3 length is 14 residues. For the CDR3, the DNA is TGTGCCACCAGCAGAGAAGCGGGTGTGAACGAGCAGTACTTC. Amino acid sequence: CATSREAGVNEQYF.

The CDR3 region is CASGVRVRETQYF. For the CDR3, the DNA is TGTGCCAGCGGCGTTCGGGTCCGGGAGACCCAGTACTTC. V is TRBV19 and J is TRBJ2-5; D unclear. Germline V gene sequence: CDR1 LNHDA, CDR2 SQIVND (reference sequence). Deletions cut 9 bases from V and 5 bases from J, with 16 bases between. CDR3 size: 13 residues.

The chain employs TRBV5-1 and TRBJ1-1; TRBD1 matches 9 bases. V lost 0 bases and J lost 6; bases outside the gene matches: 9. The CDR3 is made up of 16 amino acids. Germline assignment: CDR1 SGHRS and CDR2 YFSETQ. The CDR3 here is CASSLAGRQGGAEAFF. The CDR3 bases are TGCGCCAGCAGCTTGGCCGGAAGACAGGGGGGAGCTGAAGCTTTCTTT.

This clone was seen once. The CDR3 nucleotides are TGTGCCAGCAGCCCGCAAGAGACCCAGTACTTC. Residues: CASSPQETQYF. V and J are TRBV7-7 and TRBJ2-5; no clear D gene. The CDR3 covers 11 residues. V lost 5 bases, J lost 2 bases, and 3 bases lay in between. In germline, CDR1 is SSHAT, CDR2 FNYEAQ (reference sequence). The whole variable domain, remainder taken from reference TRBV7-7 and TRBJ2-5, is GAGVSQSPRYKVTKRGQDVTLRCDPISSHATLYWYQQALGQGPEFLTYFNYEAQPDKSGLPSDRFSAERPEGSISTLTIQRTEQRDSAMYRCASSPQETQYFGPGTRLLVL.

The sample holds one count of this clone. The rearrangement joins TRBV2 to TRBJ1-2, with D possibly matching TRBD1 (6 bases). Per germline, CDR1 SNHLY and CDR2 FYNNEI. There are 14 residues in the CDR3. Trimming took 7 bases from V and 8 from J, leaving 20 bases between them. The chain's CDR3 is CASIPVGGYGGYTF. CDR3 sequence (DNA): TGTGCCAGCATACCGGTTGGGGGCTACGGCGGCTACACCTTC. Looking up the rest from reference TRBV2 and TRBJ1-2 gives the full variable domain: EPEVTQTPSHQVTQMGQEVILRCVPISNHLYFYWYRQILGQKVEFLVSFYNNEISEKSEIFDDQFSVERPDGSNFTLKIRSTKLEDSAMYFCASIPVGGYGGYTFGSGTRLTVV.

The chain joins TRBV7-6 to TRBJ2-2; D is unresolved. Looked up from germline, CDR1 is SGHVS and CDR2 is FNYEAQ. V lost 5 bases, J lost 6 bases, and 7 bases lay in between. The CDR3 covers 12 residues. The CDR3 DNA is TGTGCCAGCAGCCTGTGGTCCGGGGAGCTGTTTTTT. This sequence encodes CASSLWSGELFF.

This chain uses TRBV18 with TRBJ2-1; 8 bases fit TRBD2. Unmatched junction bases numbered 10, after V lost 6 bases and J lost 0 bases. The CDR3 contains 17 residues. CDR1 is KGHSH and CDR2 is LQKENI in the germline V gene. Here the CDR3 DNA reads TGTGCCAGCTCTCCCGGGTTAGCGGGGAGCTCCTACAATGAGCAGTTCTTC. Its translation is CASSPGLAGSSYNEQFF.

A single count supports this clone. J is TRBJ1-2 and V is TRBV19; no firm D call. The germline V gene encodes CDR1 LNHDA and CDR2 SQIVND (reference sequence). The V end lost 4 bases, the J end lost 8 bases, and 14 bases lay between the germline ends. The CDR3 covers 13 residues. As DNA, the CDR3 is TGTGCCAGTAGTACCCCGTCTCGACGGGGCTACACCTTC. Protein product: CASSTPSRRGYTF.